The 20 T cell receptor beta chains reported below all come from one sample, sequenced in a study of cytomegalovirus exposure and HLA in healthy donors. The study ran its PCR with 60 Vbeta and 13 Jbeta primers. Data came from immunoSEQ multiplex PCR; TCRdb stores just in-frame clones and leaves some out. The table records about 190,000 clones, less than 85% of them present only once. Sequencing input: PBMCs. The receptors derive from a man aged 25 to 40 in good health and CMV-seropositive.

In this sample, this clone turned up once. The J gene is TRBJ2-5, the V gene TRBV6-1; possibly TRBD1 for D (5 bases). CDR3 size: 15 residues. V was pared by 1 base and J by 2 bases, with 11 bases between. Germline CDR1 and CDR2: MNHNS and SASEGT. CDR3 DNA: TGTGCCAGCAGTGAAGGGGGCAGATCGCAAGAGACCCAGTACTTC. Protein: CASSEGGRSQETQYF.

The chain links TRBV15 to TRBJ2-7, with 10 bases aligning to TRBD1. Germline CDR1 is LNHNV and CDR2 is YYDKDF (reference sequence). The CDR3 totals 16 residues. With 7 bases clipped from V and 2 bases from J, the junction kept 11 bases outside the gene matches. CDR3 DNA: TGTGCCACCACGCGTATGGGACAGGGGAGACCCTACGAGCAGTACTTC. Translation gives CATTRMGQGRPYEQYF.

On this clone itself: Other DNA variants within this sample encode the same CDR3. In nucleotides, the CDR3 is TGTGCCAGCAGTCTACAGGTCAATCAGCCCCAGCATTTT. Translation gives CASSLQVNQPQHF. The chain links TRBV27 to TRBJ1-5, with D perhaps TRBD1 (5 bases). The CDR3 runs to 13 residues. The ends were cut back, 5 bases at V and 3 bases at J, with 8 bases in the middle. CDR1 and CDR2 (germline): MNHEY, SMNVEV (reference sequence).

Only one count was recorded for this clone. The chain has TRBV4-3 and TRBJ2-7, with D possibly TRBD2 on 5 matching bases. The germline gives CDR1 LGHNA, CDR2 YSLEER. CDR3 length: 14 residues. Trimming took 1 base from V and 3 from J, leaving 10 bases between them. The DNA of the CDR3 is TGCGCCAGCAGCCAAGTCCGGGGTGTCTACGAGCAGTACTTC. Its translation: CASSQVRGVYEQYF.

The DNA for the CDR3 is TGTGCCTGGAGTAGGAACAGGAACACTGAAGCTTTCTTT. It encodes CAWSRNRNTEAFF. The chain uses TRBV30 and TRBJ1-1; D not certain. V was cut by 2 bases and J by 1 base, with 8 bases left in between. The CDR3 covers 13 residues. Germline loops: CDR1 GTSNPN, CDR2 SVGIG (reference sequence).

The chain has TRBV7-2 and TRBJ1-3; possible D gene TRBD1, 5 bases. This CDR3 has 15 residues. The germline V and J ends were trimmed by 2 bases and 4 bases, with 12 bases remaining between them. Germline lookup yields CDR1 SGHTA and CDR2 FQGNSA. The CDR3, as DNA: TGTGCCAGCAGCTTAAGTTCGGGGGGGGGAAACACCATATATTTT. Translated: CASSLSSGGGNTIYF.

The count of this clone is one. The chain carries TRBV19 and TRBJ2-1; 14 nucleotides line up with TRBD2. This CDR3 region has 15 residues. Trimming at V came to 6 bases and at J to 8 bases, leaving 6 bases not matched to a gene. CDR1 LNHDA and CDR2 SQIVND come from the germline V gene (reference sequence). In nucleotides, the CDR3 is TGTGCCAGTAGCCCCGGGACTAGCGGGAGCCATGAGCAGTTCTTC. Protein sequence: CASSPGTSGSHEQFF.

This chain links TRBV9 with TRBJ2-1, with 9 bases identical to TRBD2. CDR3 size: 15 residues. With 0 bases clipped from V and 3 bases from J, the junction kept 1 base outside the gene matches. Germline CDR1 SGDLS, CDR2 YYNGEE. CDR3 protein: CASSVGSGSYNEQFF. CDR3 coding DNA: TGTGCCAGCAGCGTAGGTAGCGGGAGCTACAATGAGCAGTTCTTC.

V and J are TRBV11-2 and TRBJ2-2, with 9 bases matching TRBD2. Germline values: CDR1 SGHAT, CDR2 FQNNGV. CDR3 size: 18 residues. Losses at the gene ends were 3 bases for V and 2 bases for J; bases not matched to a gene: 10. The CDR3 reads CASSLRIAGDKNTGELFF. The CDR3 DNA sequence: TGTGCCAGCAGCTTGCGAATAGCGGGAGATAAAAACACCGGGGAGCTGTTTTTT.

The chain employs TRBV28 and TRBJ2-7, with D possibly being TRBD1 (5 bases). With 8 bases removed from V and 6 bases from J, the gap between germline ends came to 11 bases. CDR1 is MDHEN, CDR2 SYDVKM, per germline. This CDR3 comprises 11 residues. CDR3 coding DNA: TGTGCCAGCGATTCAAGGGGCGAGCAGTACTTC. Its protein is CASDSRGEQYF. The entire variable domain, with the rest obtained from reference TRBV28 and TRBJ2-7, is as follows: DVKVTQSSRYLVKRTGEKVFLECVQDMDHENMFWYRQDPGLGLRLIYFSYDVKMKEKGDIPEGYSVSREKKERFSLILESASTNQTSMYLCASDSRGEQYFGPGTRLTVT.

V usage is TRBV19 and J usage is TRBJ1-5; no clear D gene. This CDR3 is built from 15 residues. With 9 bases removed from V and 3 bases from J, the gap between germline ends came to 18 bases. Germline V lookup: CDR1 LNHDA, CDR2 SQIVND (reference sequence). For the CDR3, the DNA is TGTGCCAGCGGAGCCACCCCGGGGTACAATCAGCCCCAGCATTTT. Translation: CASGATPGYNQPQHF.

The chain carries TRBV19 and TRBJ1-3, with D possibly TRBD1 on 6 matching bases. V gave up 5 bases and J gave up 0 bases, with 8 bases separating them. CDR3 length: 14 amino acids. CDR1 is LNHDA, CDR2 SQIVND, per germline (reference sequence). The CDR3 DNA reads as TGTGCCAGTAGTGCACAGGGCTCTGGAAACACCATATATTTT. It is translated as CASSAQGSGNTIYF.

This clone was detected only a few times. The chain recombines TRBV2 with TRBJ1-1, with D maybe TRBD1 (6 bases). From germline, CDR1 is SNHLY and CDR2 FYNNEI. The CDR3 runs to 12 residues. V was trimmed by 7 bases and J by 3 bases, leaving 9 bases between them. The CDR3, as DNA: TGTGCCAGCACGGCAGGGGACACTGAAGCTTTCTTT. It yields the protein CASTAGDTEAFF.

CDR3 in DNA: TGTGCCAGCAGTCCACTTGCCGAGCAGTACTTC. Protein: CASSPLAEQYF. V is TRBV2 and J is TRBJ2-7, with D hard to call. CDR3 length: 11 residues. The germline V gene encodes CDR1 SNHLY and CDR2 FYNNEI. V was shortened by 5 bases and J by 6 bases, with 8 bases between the two germline ends.

V and J are TRBV15 and TRBJ1-1; 7 bases fit TRBD1. The CDR3 is made up of 14 amino acids. The V segment lost 7 bases and the J segment 2 bases; nucleotides outside the gene matches: 7. CDR1 is LNHNV, CDR2 YYDKDF, per germline (reference sequence). CDR3 region: CATTATGPNTEAFF. The CDR3 DNA reads TGTGCCACCACCGCGACAGGGCCTAACACTGAAGCTTTCTTT.

The rearrangement joins TRBV7-2 to TRBJ2-7; the D is unclear. V lost 1 base to trimming and J lost 5 bases, with 9 bases between them. The CDR3 sequence is 13 residues long. CDR1 and CDR2 (germline): SGHTA, FQGNSA. CDR3 region: CASSLGWPNEQYF. Here the CDR3 DNA reads TGTGCCAGCAGCTTAGGATGGCCGAACGAGCAGTACTTC.

The chain has TRBV19 and TRBJ2-2; D remains unclear. This CDR3 has 11 amino acids. V was clipped by 7 bases and J by 10 bases, with 10 bases between them. Germline V CDR1 and CDR2: LNHDA, SQIVND (reference sequence). As DNA, the CDR3 is TGTGCCAGTACGAACCTAATGGAGCTGTTTTTT. Translating it yields CASTNLMELFF.

This chain connects TRBV30 to TRBJ2-2, with D tentatively TRBD1 (5 bases). The CDR3 runs to 14 residues. V lost 8 bases and J 0 bases, leaving 13 bases between the germline ends. Germline V CDR1 and CDR2: GTSNPN, SVGIG (reference sequence). DNA for the CDR3: TGTGCCCGAAGGGGCAGGGCGAACACCGGGGAGCTGTTTTTT. Amino acid sequence: CARRGRANTGELFF.

The chain is built from TRBV5-6 and TRBJ2-7; D might be TRBD2 (6 bases). V was cut by 4 bases and J by 4 bases, with 15 bases left in between. The germline gives CDR1 SGHDT, CDR2 YYEEEE. CDR3 length: 14 residues. The CDR3 DNA reads TGTGCCAGCAGCCTTGGGGGGAGCGTATACGAGCAGTACTTC. Encoded protein: CASSLGGSVYEQYF. Based on the CDR3 plus reference TRBV5-6 and TRBJ2-7, the full variable domain is DAGVTQSPTHLIKTRGQQVTLRCSPKSGHDTVSWYQQALGQGPQFIFQYYEEEERQRGNFPDRFSGHQFPNYSSELNVNALLLGDSALYLCASSLGGSVYEQYFGPGTRLTVT.

This clone showed up just once. The chain combines TRBV2 with TRBJ2-5; 10 nucleotides line up with TRBD2. Trimming at V came to 4 bases and at J to 5 bases, leaving 7 bases not matched to a gene. Germline lookup yields CDR1 SNHLY and CDR2 FYNNEI. This CDR3 is 15 amino acids long. This chain's CDR3 is CASSVTSGRFETQYF. CDR3 bases: TGTGCCAGCAGTGTGACTAGCGGGCGGTTCGAGACCCAGTACTTC.